The text below deals with one T cell receptor beta chain. The sample holds a few counts of this clone. The antigen this receptor binds is unknown. No clone much larger than this one lies a single base away; base qualities are absent. Because repertoires were sampled repeatedly during chemoradiotherapy, clonal expansion in the tumor microenvironment could be followed. This sample stems from a study of chemoradiotherapy in HPV16-positive cancers (dated by TCRdb to between 2021 and 2022). About the full investigation: Candidate HPV-specific T-cell clones and common TCR motifs were defined by functional T-cell assays performed on cells from a couple of HPV16-positive patients. The study asked whether T-cell immunity against the HPV oncoproteins E6 and E7 changes during chemoradiotherapy and whether it affects survival. Next, the candidate HPV-specific TCRs and motifs were followed in TCR repertoires from 80 to 90 patients with HPV-related cancers.

The paper as a whole reports these results and caveats: The functional definition of HPV-specific T cells was derived from only two HPV16-positive patients, and the survival association was reported for HPV16-positive patients. Expansion of candidate HPV-specific clones and E7-related TCR motifs was observed in the tumor microenvironment during treatment, whereas no such expansion was observed for non-HPV-specific T cells. In HPV16-positive patients, expansion of HPV-responsive T cells during chemoradiotherapy was found to be associated with improved recurrence-free survival.

Receptor amplification or capture employed the immunoSEQ multiplex PCR assay. Entries here come from immuneACCESS through TCRdb and include only in-frame sequences with V and J called. Some clones fail to appear in such tables; in the studies checked, an unresolved V gene covers under half of the shortfall, and the cause of the remainder is unknown. This sample is represented by 10,000 or so clones; about three quarters of them were singletons. The ten largest make up about 13% of the sample. This clonotype was obtained from a human donor with HPV-associated anogenital cancer. The specimen was tumor tissue, collected from a patient who underwent chemoradiotherapy.

CDR3 sequence: CASRGVTYNSPLHF. The sequence in DNA is TGTGCCAGCAGAGGGGTTACCTATAATTCACCCCTCCACTTT. Rearrangement joined TRBV28 to TRBJ1-6, and TRBD1 may be the D gene, going by 5 matching bases. From the cysteine up to the phenylalanine, the CDR3 has a length of 14 residues. This entry keeps only the CDR3 DNA: 42 bases, framed from base 1. Based on the germline V gene, the CDR1 and CDR2 sequences are MDHEN and SYDVKM. A distance of 8 bases separates the germline ends of V and J, which lose 6 bases and 2 bases respectively.